One and the same sample provided the 7 T cell receptor beta chains below, sequenced in a study of blood T cell repertoires in COVID-19. The data were produced by immunoSEQ multiplex PCR, yet TCRdb's version contains in-frame clones alone and is incomplete. Seen here are tens of thousands of clones, around four fifths observed once, and the top ten hold roughly 20%. Source material: peripheral blood. The receptors come from a woman of 80 years or more with active or convalescent COVID-19.

J is TRBJ1-5 and V is TRBV6-5; D is ambiguous. Looked up from germline, CDR1 is MNHEY and CDR2 is SVGAGI. Deletions cut 5 bases from V and 3 bases from J, with 11 bases between. There are 14 residues in the CDR3. The CDR3 DNA reads as TGTGCCAGCAGTATGCATAAGCTCAATCAGCCCCAGCATTTT. The encoded protein is CASSMHKLNQPQHF.

V gene TRBV5-1 combines with J gene TRBJ1-2; D gene uncertain. The CDR3 sequence is 13 residues long. Germline assignment: CDR1 SGHRS and CDR2 YFSETQ. V lost 3 bases, J lost 2 bases, and 8 bases lay in between. This chain's CDR3 is CASSSQKNYGYTF. The CDR3 DNA follows: TGCGCCAGCAGCTCACAAAAAAACTATGGCTACACCTTC. The full variable domain, completed using reference TRBV5-1 and TRBJ1-2, is KAGVTQTPRYLIKTRGQQVTLSCSPISGHRSVSWYQQTPGQGLQFLFEYFSETQRNKGNFPGRFSGRQFSNSRSEMNVSTLELGDSALYLCASSSQKNYGYTFGSGTRLTVV.

The chain combines TRBV9 with TRBJ1-6; tentative D call: TRBD1 (5 bases). The V and J ends lost 0 bases and 6 bases respectively, with 10 bases between them. This CDR3 spans 15 amino acids. In germline, CDR1 is SGDLS, CDR2 YYNGEE. This chain's CDR3 is CASSVDGQGNSPLHF. CDR3 sequence (DNA): TGTGCCAGCAGCGTAGATGGGCAGGGTAATTCACCCCTCCACTTT.

The CDR3 nucleotides are TGTGCCAGTAGCCCAATCGGGGGGGCTCTTTACAATGAGCAGTTCTTC. Translated: CASSPIGGALYNEQFF. The chain uses TRBV19 and TRBJ2-1; 8 bases align to TRBD2. Trimming took 6 bases from V and 4 from J; bases not matched to a gene: 11. The germline V gene encodes CDR1 LNHDA and CDR2 SQIVND (reference sequence). This CDR3 has 16 amino acids.

This clone was counted a single time. The chain has TRBV9 and TRBJ1-2, with D maybe TRBD1 (5 bases). This CDR3 has 15 residues. The V and J ends lost 4 bases and 6 bases respectively, with 19 bases between them. CDR1 and CDR2 from the germline V gene are SGDLS and YYNGEE. The CDR3 nucleotides are TGTGCCAGCAGCCGGGCGAGGGGAGGCCCACATGGCTACACCTTC. It is translated as CASSRARGGPHGYTF.

In its sample, this clone was seen a few times. This sequence joins TRBV5-1 and TRBJ2-7, with TRBD1 matching over 9 bases. The germline gives CDR1 SGHRS, CDR2 YFSETQ. The CDR3 is 16 residues long. V lost 4 bases, J lost 0 bases, and 8 bases stayed unmatched. CDR3 nucleotides: TGCGCCAGCAGCGAACAACCGGGACAGGGCTCCTACGAGCAGTACTTC. This encodes CASSEQPGQGSYEQYF.

This rearrangement joins TRBV19 to TRBJ1-2; TRBD1 agrees at 7 bases. The CDR3 runs to 13 residues. V lost 6 bases to trimming and J lost 2 bases; unmatched junction nucleotides: 3. Germline V gene sequence: CDR1 LNHDA, CDR2 SQIVND (reference sequence). CDR3 nucleotides: TGTGCCAGTAGGATGGACAGGAACTATGGCTACACCTTC. It encodes CASRMDRNYGYTF.